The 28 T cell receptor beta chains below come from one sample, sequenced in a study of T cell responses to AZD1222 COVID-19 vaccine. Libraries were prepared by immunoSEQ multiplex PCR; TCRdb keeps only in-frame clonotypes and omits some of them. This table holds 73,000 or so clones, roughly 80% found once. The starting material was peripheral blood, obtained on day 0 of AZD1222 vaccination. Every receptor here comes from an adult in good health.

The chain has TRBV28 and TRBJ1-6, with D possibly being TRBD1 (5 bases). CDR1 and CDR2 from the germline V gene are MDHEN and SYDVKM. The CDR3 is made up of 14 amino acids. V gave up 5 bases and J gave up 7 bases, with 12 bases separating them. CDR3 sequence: CASSGPQGNSPLHF. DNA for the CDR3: TGTGCCAGCAGTGGGCCTCAGGGAAATTCACCCCTCCACTTT.

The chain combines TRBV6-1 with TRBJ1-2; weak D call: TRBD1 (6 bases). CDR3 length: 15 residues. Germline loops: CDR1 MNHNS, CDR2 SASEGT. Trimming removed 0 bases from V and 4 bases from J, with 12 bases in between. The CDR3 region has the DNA TGTGCCAGCAGTGAAGCCGGGGGAGGGGGCTATGGCTACACCTTC. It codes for CASSEAGGGGYGYTF.

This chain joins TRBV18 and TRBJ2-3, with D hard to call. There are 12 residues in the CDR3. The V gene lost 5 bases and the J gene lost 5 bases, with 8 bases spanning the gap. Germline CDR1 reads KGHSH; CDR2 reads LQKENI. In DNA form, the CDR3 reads TGTGCCAGCTCAATTTACGTAGATACGCAGTATTTT. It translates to CASSIYVDTQYF.

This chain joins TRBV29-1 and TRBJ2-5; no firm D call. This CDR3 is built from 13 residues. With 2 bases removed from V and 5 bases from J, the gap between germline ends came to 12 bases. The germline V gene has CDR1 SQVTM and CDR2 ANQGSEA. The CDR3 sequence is CSVESWGYETQYF. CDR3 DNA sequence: TGCAGCGTTGAATCGTGGGGATATGAGACCCAGTACTTC.

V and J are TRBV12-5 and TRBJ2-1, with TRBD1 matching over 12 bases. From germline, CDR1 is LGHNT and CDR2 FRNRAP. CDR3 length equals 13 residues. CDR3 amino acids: CASRDRGQAEQFF. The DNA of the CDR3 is TGTGCCTCGCGGGACAGGGGGCAAGCTGAGCAGTTCTTC.

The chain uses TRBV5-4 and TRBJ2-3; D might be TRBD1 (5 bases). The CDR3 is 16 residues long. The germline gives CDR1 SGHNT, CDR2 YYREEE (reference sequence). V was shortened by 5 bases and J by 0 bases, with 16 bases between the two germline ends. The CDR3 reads CASRKDPGRSTDTQYF. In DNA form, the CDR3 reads TGTGCCAGCAGAAAGGATCCAGGGCGGAGCACAGATACGCAGTATTTT.

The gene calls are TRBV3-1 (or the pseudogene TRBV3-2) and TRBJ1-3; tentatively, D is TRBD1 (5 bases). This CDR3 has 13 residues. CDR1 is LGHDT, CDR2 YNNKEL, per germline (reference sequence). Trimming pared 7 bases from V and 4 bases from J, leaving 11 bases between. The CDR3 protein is CASTLGGGNTIYF. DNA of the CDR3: TGTGCCAGCACCCTCGGGGGGGGAAACACCATATATTTT.

Here the CDR3 reads CASSPGTVSSYEQYF. CDR3 nucleotides: TGTGCCAGCAGCCCCGGGACGGTGAGCTCCTACGAGCAGTACTTC. The V call is TRBV9, the J call TRBJ2-7; perhaps D is TRBD1 or TRBD2 (5 bases each). Trimming removed 4 bases from V and 0 bases from J, with 14 bases in between. The CDR3 runs 15 residues. Germline V gene lookup returns CDR1 SGDLS and CDR2 YYNGEE. The full variable domain, its missing parts supplied by reference TRBV9 and TRBJ2-7, is DSGVTQTPKHLITATGQRVTLRCSPRSGDLSVYWYQQSLDQGLQFLIQYYNGEERAKGNILERFSAQQFPDLHSELNLSSLELGDSALYFCASSPGTVSSYEQYFGPGTRLTVT.

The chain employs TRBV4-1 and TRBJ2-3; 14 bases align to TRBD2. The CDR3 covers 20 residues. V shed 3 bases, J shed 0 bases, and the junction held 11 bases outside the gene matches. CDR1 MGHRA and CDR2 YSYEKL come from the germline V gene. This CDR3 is CASSHPGLAGDALSTDTQYF. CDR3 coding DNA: TGCGCCAGCAGCCATCCGGGACTAGCGGGGGATGCCCTAAGCACAGATACGCAGTATTTT.

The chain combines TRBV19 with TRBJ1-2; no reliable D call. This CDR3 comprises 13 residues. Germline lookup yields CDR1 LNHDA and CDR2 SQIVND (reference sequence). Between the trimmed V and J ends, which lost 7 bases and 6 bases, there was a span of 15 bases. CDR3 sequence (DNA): TGTGCCAGTAACCCGACCGGGTTGGATGGCTACACCTTC. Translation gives CASNPTGLDGYTF.

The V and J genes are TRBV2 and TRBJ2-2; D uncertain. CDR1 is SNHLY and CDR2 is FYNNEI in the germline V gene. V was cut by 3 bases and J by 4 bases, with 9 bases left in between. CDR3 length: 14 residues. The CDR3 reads CASSERLSTGELFF. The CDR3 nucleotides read TGTGCCAGCAGTGAGAGGCTTTCCACCGGGGAGCTGTTTTTT.

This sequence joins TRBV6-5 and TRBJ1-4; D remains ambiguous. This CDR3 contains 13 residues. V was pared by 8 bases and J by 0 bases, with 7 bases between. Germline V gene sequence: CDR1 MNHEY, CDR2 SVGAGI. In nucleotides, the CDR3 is TGTGCCAGCTTCGATGCAACTAATGAAAAACTGTTTTTT. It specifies CASFDATNEKLFF.

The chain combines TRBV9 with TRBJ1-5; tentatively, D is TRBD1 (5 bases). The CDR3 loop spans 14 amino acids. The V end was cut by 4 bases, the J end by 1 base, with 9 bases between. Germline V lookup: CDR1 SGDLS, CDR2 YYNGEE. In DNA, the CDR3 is TGTGCCAGCAGCCCAGCAGGGAGCAATCAGCCCCAGCATTTT. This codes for CASSPAGSNQPQHF.

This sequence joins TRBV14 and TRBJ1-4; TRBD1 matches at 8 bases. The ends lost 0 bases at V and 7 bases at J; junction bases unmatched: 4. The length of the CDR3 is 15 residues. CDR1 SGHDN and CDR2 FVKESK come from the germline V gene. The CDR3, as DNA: TGTGCCAGCAGCCAAGATATGGGGACAGGTGAAAAACTGTTTTTT. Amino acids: CASSQDMGTGEKLFF.

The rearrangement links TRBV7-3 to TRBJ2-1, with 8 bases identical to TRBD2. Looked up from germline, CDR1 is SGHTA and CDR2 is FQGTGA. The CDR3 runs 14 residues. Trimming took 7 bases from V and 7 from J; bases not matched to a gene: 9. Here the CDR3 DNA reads TGTGCCAGCAAGCCGGGAGGGGGTCTAAATGAGCAGTTCTTC. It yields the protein CASKPGGGLNEQFF. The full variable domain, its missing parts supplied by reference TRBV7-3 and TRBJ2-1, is GAGVSQTPSNKVTEKGKYVELRCDPISGHTALYWYRQSLGQGPEFLIYFQGTGAADDSGLPNDRFFAVRPEGSVSTLKIQRTERGDSAVYLCASKPGGGLNEQFFGPGTRLTVL.

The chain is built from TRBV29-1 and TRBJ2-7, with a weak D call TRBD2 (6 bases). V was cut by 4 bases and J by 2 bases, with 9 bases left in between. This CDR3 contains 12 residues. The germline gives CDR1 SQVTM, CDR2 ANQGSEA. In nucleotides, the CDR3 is TGCAGCGTTGTAGGAGGGGCCTACGAGCAGTACTTC. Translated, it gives CSVVGGAYEQYF.

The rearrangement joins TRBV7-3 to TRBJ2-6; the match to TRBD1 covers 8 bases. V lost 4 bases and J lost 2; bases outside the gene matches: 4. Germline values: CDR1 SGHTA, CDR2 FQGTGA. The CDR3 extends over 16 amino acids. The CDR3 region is CASSSDRVAGANVLTF. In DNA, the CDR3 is TGTGCCAGCAGCTCGGACAGGGTTGCTGGGGCCAACGTCCTGACTTTC.

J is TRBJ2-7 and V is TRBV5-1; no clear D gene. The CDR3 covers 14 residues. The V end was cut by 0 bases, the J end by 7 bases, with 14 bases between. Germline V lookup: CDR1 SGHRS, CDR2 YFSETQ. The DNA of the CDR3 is TGCGCCAGCAGCTTGGCGCCCTTACAAGGGGAGCAGTACTTC. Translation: CASSLAPLQGEQYF.

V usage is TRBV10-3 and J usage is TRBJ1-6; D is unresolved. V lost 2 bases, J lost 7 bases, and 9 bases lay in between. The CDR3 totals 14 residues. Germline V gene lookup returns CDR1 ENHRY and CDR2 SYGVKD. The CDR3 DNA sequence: TGTGCCATCAGTGAGGAAGTGGGAAATTCACCCCTCCACTTT. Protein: CAISEEVGNSPLHF.

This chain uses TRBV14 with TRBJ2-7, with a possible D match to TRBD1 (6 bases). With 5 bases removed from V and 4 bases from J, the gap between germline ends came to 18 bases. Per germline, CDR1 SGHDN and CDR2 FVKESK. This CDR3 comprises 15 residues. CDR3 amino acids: CASSLRDKGVYEQYF. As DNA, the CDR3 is TGTGCCAGCAGCTTGAGGGACAAGGGGGTTTACGAGCAGTACTTC.

In DNA form, the CDR3 reads TGTGCCAGCAGCCCAGCGGGGGCGGCCCCTCGGGAGCAGTACTTC. This translates into CASSPAGAAPREQYF. The chain carries TRBV9 and TRBJ2-7, with 8 bases that match TRBD2. CDR3 size: 15 residues. Trimming cost V 4 bases and J 7 bases; bases outside gene matches: 13. CDR1 is SGDLS, CDR2 YYNGEE, per germline.

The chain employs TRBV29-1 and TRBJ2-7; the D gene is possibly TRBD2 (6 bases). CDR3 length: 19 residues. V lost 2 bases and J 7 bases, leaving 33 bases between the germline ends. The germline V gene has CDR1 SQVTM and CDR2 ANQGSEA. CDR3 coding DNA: TGCAGCGTTGAAAGGTCCCGACTAGTACGTCTACGATTTGGTCGAGAGCAGTACTTC. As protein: CSVERSRLVRLRFGREQYF.

In DNA, the CDR3 is TGTGCCAGCAGCCAAGAGAGCAGCGCTAACTATGGCTACACCTTC. It encodes CASSQESSANYGYTF. This rearrangement joins TRBV3-1 (or the pseudogene TRBV3-2) to TRBJ1-2, with D unresolved. Germline V CDR1 and CDR2: LGHDT, YNNKEL (reference sequence). Trimming cost V 0 bases and J 0 bases, with 8 bases left between them. CDR3 length: 15 residues.

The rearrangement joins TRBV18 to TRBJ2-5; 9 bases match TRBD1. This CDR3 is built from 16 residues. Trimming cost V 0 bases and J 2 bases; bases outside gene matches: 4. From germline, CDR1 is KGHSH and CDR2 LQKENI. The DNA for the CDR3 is TGTGCCAGCTCACCACCGCTGGGACAGGGTCAAGAGACCCAGTACTTC. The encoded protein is CASSPPLGQGQETQYF.

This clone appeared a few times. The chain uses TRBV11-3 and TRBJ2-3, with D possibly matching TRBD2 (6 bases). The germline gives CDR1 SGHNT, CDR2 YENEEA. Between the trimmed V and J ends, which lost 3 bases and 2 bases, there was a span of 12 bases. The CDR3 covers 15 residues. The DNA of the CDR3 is TGTGCCAGCAGCTTCACTAGCCAGAACACAGATACGCAGTATTTT. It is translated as CASSFTSQNTDTQYF.

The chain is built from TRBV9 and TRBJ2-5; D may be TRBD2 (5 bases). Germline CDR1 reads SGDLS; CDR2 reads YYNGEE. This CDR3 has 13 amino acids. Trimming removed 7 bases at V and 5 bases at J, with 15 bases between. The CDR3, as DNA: TGTGCCAGCGCCCGGACTGATCTCGAGACCCAGTACTTC. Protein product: CASARTDLETQYF.

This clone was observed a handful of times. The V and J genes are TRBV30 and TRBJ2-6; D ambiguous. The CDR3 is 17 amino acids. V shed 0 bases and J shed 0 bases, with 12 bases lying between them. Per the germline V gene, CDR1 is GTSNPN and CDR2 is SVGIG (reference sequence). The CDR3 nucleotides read TGTGCCTGGAGTGTAGATAGGCTGAGCTCTGGGGCCAACGTCCTGACTTTC. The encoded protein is CAWSVDRLSSGANVLTF. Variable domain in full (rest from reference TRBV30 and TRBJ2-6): SQTIHQWPATLVQPVGSPLSLECTVEGTSNPNLYWYRQAAGRGLQLLFYSVGIGQISSEVPQNLSASRPQDRQFILSSKKLLLSDSGFYLCAWSVDRLSSGANVLTFGAGSRLTVL.

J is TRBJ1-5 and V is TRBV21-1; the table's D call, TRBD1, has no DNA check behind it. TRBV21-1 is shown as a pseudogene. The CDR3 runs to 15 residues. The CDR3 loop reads CASSNRQGVGQPQHF. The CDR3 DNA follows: TGTGCCAGCAGCAACAGACAGGGGGTGGGCCAGCCCCAGCATTTT.